This section outlines one T cell receptor beta chain sequence together with its context. Antigen specificity is unknown. Trimming pared 4 bases from V and 4 bases from J, leaving 17 bases between. The CDR3 consists of 15 residues. Germline lookup yields CDR1 SQVTM and CDR2 ANQGSEA. This entry comes from a study of shared clonotypes between healthy human individuals. Study-wide points: Compared with clonotypes that all four donors shared, non-shared clonotypes had lower generation probabilities. Naive CD4 clonotypes overlapped across a few donors at about 5%.

Researchers ran the assay at a deep level. Only in-frame clones appear in the TCRdb table, and some are missing; sequencing was by immunoSEQ multiplex PCR. Found here are around 2,000,000 clones, roughly 95% of them singletons; the top ten hold roughly 1%. CD45RO negativity and positive selection for CCR7 defined naive CD8 cells, a population that excluded terminally differentiated effector memory CD45RA+ cells. Sequencing input: naive CD8+ T cells sorted from blood. This receptor was identified in a man between 18 and 35 years old in good health. The chain couples TRBV29-1 to TRBJ2-1; D possibly corresponds to TRBD1 (6 bases). The CDR3, as DNA: TGCAGCGTTGTGGGGCAGGGGACCCCTTACAATGAGCAGTTCTTC. Translated, it gives CSVVGQGTPYNEQFF.